The present entry profiles one T cell receptor beta chain with its context. Its specificity is unknown. The CDR3 runs to 16 residues. V shed 6 bases and J 3 bases; nucleotides not matched to a gene: 7. Germline V lookup: CDR1 SNHLY, CDR2 FYNNEI. This sample was included in a study of T cells in localized non-small cell lung cancer. Overall study findings and caveats: Higher blood T cell density tracked longer overall survival. The appearance of a median around 57 of the top 100 tumor clones was seen in adjacent lung. The study found T cell clonality highest in uninvolved adjacent lung, above tumor.

Sequencing was performed with immunoSEQ multiplex PCR; in TCRdb, only in-frame clones are kept and a portion is missing. The sample carries 15,000 to 19,000 clones, 70% to 90% recorded once. This material consisted of peripheral blood mononuclear cells, taken before any cancer treatment. This clonotype was sampled from a male donor older than 55 with stage II lung adenocarcinoma. This chain links TRBV2 with TRBJ2-1; 11 bases match TRBD2. CDR3 sequence (DNA): TGTGCCAGCAGGTACCTAGCGGGGGGACGCTACAATGAGCAGTTCTTC. Its protein is CASRYLAGGRYNEQFF. The whole variable domain, remainder taken from reference TRBV2 and TRBJ2-1, is EPEVTQTPSHQVTQMGQEVILRCVPISNHLYFYWYRQILGQKVEFLVSFYNNEISEKSEIFDDQFSVERPDGSNFTLKIRSTKLEDSAMYFCASRYLAGGRYNEQFFGPGTRLTVL.